Below are 13 T cell receptor beta chains sequenced from a single sample in a study of T cell changes during pregnancy in multiple sclerosis. The assay was immunoSEQ multiplex PCR, and TCRdb's table has in-frame clones only and misses some. The table lists approximately 63,000 clones, about nine tenths of them singletons. This sample comprised peripheral blood, obtained in the third trimester of pregnancy. The source is a female donor in good health, enrolled as a control in a pregnancy study.

The V gene is TRBV6-4, the J gene TRBJ2-2, with 9 bases lining up with TRBD1. Germline trimming cut 5 bases from V and 5 bases from J; bases unmatched to any gene: 6. Germline CDR1 MRHNA, CDR2 SNTAGT. The CDR3 consists of 15 residues. This chain's CDR3 is CASSPDRGITGELFF. DNA for the CDR3: TGTGCCAGCAGTCCTGACAGGGGGATAACCGGGGAGCTGTTTTTT.

This clone was observed once. The V and J genes are TRBV25-1 and TRBJ2-7; tentatively, D is TRBD2 (7 bases). This CDR3 is built from 15 residues. Trimming cost V 6 bases and J 0 bases, with 15 bases left between them. Germline V gives CDR1 MGHDK, CDR2 SYGVNS. This CDR3 reads CASSKGGQYSYEQYF. The CDR3 nucleotides are TGTGCCAGCAGCAAGGGGGGGCAGTACTCCTACGAGCAGTACTTC.

This clone was detected a few times. This chain uses TRBV4-2 with TRBJ1-1; D is undetermined. Germline loops: CDR1 LGHNA, CDR2 YNFKEQ. CDR3 length equals 14 residues. V was trimmed by 0 bases and J by 1 base, leaving 6 bases between them. Here the CDR3 DNA reads TGTGCCAGCAGCCAAGATACTGGGAACACTGAAGCTTTCTTT. Its protein product is CASSQDTGNTEAFF.

Of note for this clone: Mismatch with germline at one junction end may stem from a read error. This chain connects TRBV7-7 to TRBJ2-5, with 7 positions matching TRBD1. CDR3 length: 15 residues. Germline CDR1 SSHAT, CDR2 FNYEAQ (reference sequence). CDR3 in amino acids: CASSKRTGFVETQYF. The DNA of the CDR3 is TGTGCTAGCAGCAAACGGACAGGTTTCGTCGAGACCCAGTACTTC.

CDR3 sequence: CASSIRPGTSGDEQYF. The CDR3 DNA reads as TGTGCCAGCAGCATACGGCCTGGGACTAGCGGGGACGAGCAGTACTTC. This rearrangement joins TRBV7-8 to TRBJ2-7; TRBD2 matches 13 bases. Per germline, CDR1 SGHVS and CDR2 FQNEAQ. The CDR3 sequence is 16 residues long. V lost 5 bases and J lost 5; bases outside the gene matches: 9.

The rearrangement joins TRBV2 to TRBJ2-6; 8 bases are shared with TRBD1. Germline CDR1 reads SNHLY; CDR2 reads FYNNEI. CDR3 length: 20 amino acids. Unmatched junction bases numbered 17, after V lost 5 bases and J lost 2 bases. In DNA form, the CDR3 reads TGTGCCAGCAGTCCCTTGAGGGCAGGACAGGGAAGCGCTGGGGCCAACGTCCTGACTTTC. Translating gives CASSPLRAGQGSAGANVLTF. Variable domain in full (rest from reference TRBV2 and TRBJ2-6): EPEVTQTPSHQVTQMGQEVILRCVPISNHLYFYWYRQILGQKVEFLVSFYNNEISEKSEIFDDQFSVERPDGSNFTLKIRSTKLEDSAMYFCASSPLRAGQGSAGANVLTFGAGSRLTVL.

The chain recombines TRBV28 with TRBJ1-1, with 11 bases matching TRBD1. This CDR3 spans 14 amino acids. Germline-derived CDR1 and CDR2 are MDHEN and SYDVKM. The V and J ends lost 11 bases and 4 bases, in that order; junction bases with no gene match: 9. The CDR3 loop is CAGRGQGASTEAFF. CDR3 DNA sequence: TGTGCCGGACGCGGACAGGGGGCGAGCACTGAAGCTTTCTTT.

The chain has TRBV7-3 and TRBJ1-1; the D is unclear. Per the germline V gene, CDR1 is SGHTA and CDR2 is FQGTGA. Trimming shortened V by 7 bases and J by 4 bases, and 13 bases separated the two germline ends. This CDR3 spans 13 amino acids. CDR3 coding DNA: TGTGCCAGCACCTTCCATACTTTCACTGAAGCTTTCTTT. Its translation is CASTFHTFTEAFF.

The chain is built from TRBV9 and TRBJ1-1, with D perhaps TRBD1 (6 bases). Trimming removed 0 bases at V and 1 base at J, with 10 bases between. The germline V gene has CDR1 SGDLS and CDR2 YYNGEE. This CDR3 has 15 residues. The CDR3 DNA follows: TGTGCCAGCAGCGTAGCGGGGGGGGCGAACACTGAAGCTTTCTTT. Amino acids: CASSVAGGANTEAFF.

V gene TRBV4-1 combines with J gene TRBJ2-1, with D maybe TRBD1 (6 bases). There are 15 residues in the CDR3. Germline values: CDR1 MGHRA, CDR2 YSYEKL. The V end was cut by 1 base, the J end by 10 bases, with 17 bases between. The CDR3 loop reads CASSQAQQGAYEQFF. For the CDR3, the DNA is TGCGCCAGCAGCCAAGCGCAACAGGGTGCGTACGAGCAGTTCTTC.

The rearrangement uses TRBV7-9 and TRBJ2-5; no definite D call. The CDR3 totals 16 residues. CDR1 and CDR2 (germline): SEHNR, FQNEAQ (reference sequence). Deletions cut 5 bases from V and 5 bases from J, with 21 bases between. CDR3 coding DNA: TGTGCCAGCAGCGGATCCGCTAGTTTTTCTCTCGAGACCCAGTACTTC. It encodes CASSGSASFSLETQYF.

The chain links TRBV11-3 to TRBJ2-1, with 7 nucleotides matching TRBD2. The germline V gene has CDR1 SGHNT and CDR2 YENEEA. The CDR3 sequence is 15 residues long. With V trimmed by 1 base and J by 8 bases, 8 bases remained unmatched. As DNA, the CDR3 is TGTGCCAGCAGCTTAGGTCCAACTAGCGCATATGAGCAGTTCTTC. Translated: CASSLGPTSAYEQFF. Looking up the rest from reference TRBV11-3 and TRBJ2-1 gives the full variable domain: EAGVVQSPRYKIIEKKQPVAFWCNPISGHNTLYWYLQNLGQGPELLIRYENEEAVDDSQLPKDRFSAERLKGVDSTLKIQPAELGDSAVYLCASSLGPTSAYEQFFGPGTRLTVL.

This chain joins TRBV7-9 and TRBJ2-3; TRBD1 agrees at 7 bases. Trimming removed 5 bases from V and 4 bases from J; junction bases left unmatched: 6. Germline CDR1 and CDR2: SEHNR and FQNEAQ (reference sequence). CDR3 length: 14 amino acids. Here the CDR3 reads CASSQRQGADTQYF. As DNA, the CDR3 is TGTGCCAGCAGCCAGCGACAGGGAGCAGATACGCAGTATTTT.